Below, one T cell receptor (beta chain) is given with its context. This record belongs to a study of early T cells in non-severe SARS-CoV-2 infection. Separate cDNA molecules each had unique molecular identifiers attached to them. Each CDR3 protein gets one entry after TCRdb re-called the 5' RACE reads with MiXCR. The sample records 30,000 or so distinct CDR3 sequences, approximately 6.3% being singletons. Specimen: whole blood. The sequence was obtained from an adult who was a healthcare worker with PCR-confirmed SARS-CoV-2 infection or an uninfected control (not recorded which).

The CDR3 spells CASSLVGFSNQPQHF. DNA of the CDR3: TGTGCCAGCAGTTTAGTGGGGTTTAGCAATCAGCCCCAGCATTTT. The V and J genes are TRBV12-3 or TRBV12-4 and TRBJ1-5; no definite D call. The CDR3 has 15 residues. V dropped 1 base and J dropped 0 bases, with 7 bases sitting between them.